The rows below give T cell receptor gamma chains drawn from one sample of a study of Vδ1+ human thymocytes. TCRdb reprocessed the multiplex PCR reads through CATT. The data show thousands of gamma-chain clones, 40% to 50% seen once. The sample taken for sequencing was Vdelta1+ gamma-delta thymocytes from the thymus. Receptors originate from a boy under two years old who had congenital heart surgery. The CDR3 runs from the conserved cysteine through the conserved F or W. Not every row has a clone size; where given, it reads once, few, many or a size class.

j_call: TRGJ1/TRGJ2; clone_size: few; v_call: TRGV4; cdr3_aa: CATWDGPDYYKKLF; cdr3_nt: TGTGCCACCTGGGATGGGCCTGATTATTATAAGAAACTCTTT
j_call: TRGJP1; clone_size: few; v_call: TRGV8; cdr3_aa: CATWIYLGWAGWFKIF; cdr3_nt: TGTGCCACCTGGATCTATCTCGGATGGGCTGGTTGGTTCAAGATATTT
j_call: TRGJ1/TRGJ2; clone_size: few; v_call: TRGV4; cdr3_aa: CATWDGPEDKKLF; cdr3_nt: TGTGCCACCTGGGATGGGCCAGAGGATAAGAAACTCTTT
j_call: TRGJP2; clone_size: -; v_call: TRGV4; cdr3_aa: CATWGAGSDWIKTF; cdr3_nt: TGTGCCACCTGGGGGGCGGGCAGTGATTGGATCAAGACGTTT
j_call: TRGJ1/TRGJ2; clone_size: -; v_call: TRGV4; cdr3_aa: CATWDGPRKLF; cdr3_nt: TGTGCCACCTGGGATGGGCCAAGGAAACTCTTT
j_call: TRGJ1/TRGJ2; clone_size: -; v_call: TRGV5; cdr3_aa: CATWDSPDCKKLF; cdr3_nt: TGTGCCACCTGGGACAGTCCCGACTGCAAGAAACTCTTT
j_call: TRGJ1/TRGJ2; clone_size: -; v_call: TRGV9; cdr3_aa: CAWWEQYKKLF; cdr3_nt: TGTGCCTGGTGGGAGCAGTATAAGAAACTCTTT
j_call: TRGJ1/TRGJ2; clone_size: -; v_call: TRGV9; cdr3_aa: CALWEVQYYKKLF; cdr3_nt: TGTGCCTTGTGGGAGGTGCAGTATTATAAGAAACTCTTT
j_call: TRGJ1/TRGJ2; clone_size: few; v_call: TRGV8; cdr3_aa: CATWELNYYKKLF; cdr3_nt: TGTGCCACCTGGGAACTTAATTATTATAAGAAACTCTTT
j_call: TRGJP2; clone_size: few; v_call: TRGV3; cdr3_aa: CATWDTRLLGEGDWIKTF; cdr3_nt: TGTGCCACCTGGGACACTCGACTCCTGGGTGAGGGTGATTGGATCAAGACGTTT
j_call: TRGJ1/TRGJ2; clone_size: few; v_call: TRGV9; cdr3_aa: CALWEATPYYKKLF; cdr3_nt: TGTGCCTTGTGGGAGGCGACCCCTTATTATAAGAAACTCTTT
j_call: TRGJ1/TRGJ2; clone_size: -; v_call: TRGV3; cdr3_aa: CATWDRLRYYKKLF; cdr3_nt: TGTGCCACCTGGGACAGGCTAAGGTATTATAAGAAACTCTTT
j_call: TRGJ1/TRGJ2; clone_size: few; v_call: TRGV4; cdr3_aa: CATWDPDKKLF; cdr3_nt: TGTGCCACCTGGGATCCGGATAAGAAACTCTTT
j_call: TRGJ1/TRGJ2; clone_size: few; v_call: TRGV9; cdr3_aa: CALWEVLPYYKKLF; cdr3_nt: TGTGCCTTGTGGGAGGTGTTACCCTATTATAAGAAACTCTTT
j_call: TRGJ1/TRGJ2; clone_size: -; v_call: TRGV5; cdr3_aa: CATWDRPRYYKKLF; cdr3_nt: TGTGCCACCTGGGACAGGCCCAGATATTATAAGAAACTCTTT
j_call: TRGJ1/TRGJ2; clone_size: few; v_call: TRGV5; cdr3_aa: CATWDRPGGYYKKLF; cdr3_nt: TGTGCCACCTGGGACAGGCCGGGGGGTTATTATAAGAAACTCTTT
j_call: TRGJ1/TRGJ2; clone_size: -; v_call: TRGV3; cdr3_aa: CATWDRLDKKLF; cdr3_nt: TGTGCCACCTGGGACAGGCTTGACAAGAAACTCTTT
j_call: TRGJ1/TRGJ2; clone_size: -; v_call: TRGV2; cdr3_aa: CATWDGRDYKKLF; cdr3_nt: TGTGCCACCTGGGACGGCCGGGATTATAAGAAACTCTTT
j_call: TRGJ1/TRGJ2; clone_size: -; v_call: TRGV4; cdr3_aa: CATWDGERKKLF; cdr3_nt: TGTGCCACCTGGGATGGCGAACGTAAGAAACTCTTT
j_call: TRGJ1/TRGJ2; clone_size: -; v_call: TRGV5; cdr3_aa: CATWDALGKLF; cdr3_nt: TGTGCCACCTGGGACGCCCTAGGGAAACTCTTT
j_call: TRGJ1/TRGJ2; clone_size: -; v_call: TRGV3; cdr3_aa: CATWDRSSYKKLF; cdr3_nt: TGTGCCACCTGGGACAGGTCTTCTTATAAGAAACTCTTT
j_call: TRGJ1/TRGJ2; clone_size: -; v_call: TRGV3; cdr3_aa: CATWDRQGYYKKLF; cdr3_nt: TGTGCCACCTGGGACAGGCAGGGATATTATAAGAAACTCTTT
j_call: TRGJ1/TRGJ2; clone_size: few; v_call: TRGV9; cdr3_aa: CALWEPPYYKKLF; cdr3_nt: TGTGCCTTGTGGGAGCCGCCGTATTATAAGAAACTCTTT
j_call: TRGJ1/TRGJ2; clone_size: -; v_call: TRGV4; cdr3_aa: CATWVLSGYYKKLF; cdr3_nt: TGTGCCACCTGGGTCTTGTCGGGGTATTATAAGAAACTCTTT
j_call: TRGJ1/TRGJ2; clone_size: few; v_call: TRGV9; cdr3_aa: CALWEPHYKKLF; cdr3_nt: TGTGCCTTGTGGGAGCCGCATTATAAGAAACTCTTT
j_call: TRGJP2; clone_size: -; v_call: TRGV3; cdr3_aa: CATWDRPLGSDWIKTF; cdr3_nt: TGTGCCACCTGGGACAGACCTCTGGGTAGTGATTGGATCAAGACGTTT
j_call: TRGJ1/TRGJ2; clone_size: -; v_call: TRGV5; cdr3_aa: CATWDRPRYYKKVF; cdr3_nt: TGTGCCACCTGGGACAGGCCTCGTTATTATAAGAAAGTATTT
j_call: TRGJ1/TRGJ2; clone_size: few; v_call: TRGV9; cdr3_aa: CALWDPYYKKLF; cdr3_nt: TGTGCCTTGTGGGATCCTTATTATAAGAAACTCTTT
j_call: TRGJ1/TRGJ2; clone_size: -; v_call: TRGV9; cdr3_aa: CALWEVRHYKKLF; cdr3_nt: TGTGCCTTGTGGGAGGTGCGCCATTATAAGAAACTCTTT
j_call: TRGJ1/TRGJ2; clone_size: few; v_call: TRGV4; cdr3_aa: CATWDGGEKLF; cdr3_nt: TGTGCCACCTGGGATGGAGGGGAGAAACTCTTT
j_call: TRGJ1/TRGJ2; clone_size: -; v_call: TRGV3; cdr3_aa: CAAWDGYKKLF; cdr3_nt: TGTGCCGCCTGGGACGGTTATAAGAAACTCTTT
j_call: TRGJ1/TRGJ2; clone_size: few; v_call: TRGV4; cdr3_aa: CATWVNYYKKLF; cdr3_nt: TGTGCCACCTGGGTGAATTATTATAAGAAACTCTTT
j_call: TRGJ1/TRGJ2; clone_size: few; v_call: TRGV4; cdr3_aa: CATWDRYYKKLF; cdr3_nt: TGTGCCACCTGGGATCGATATTATAAGAAACTCTTT
j_call: TRGJP; clone_size: -; v_call: TRGV5; cdr3_aa: CATWDGQLGKKIKVF; cdr3_nt: TGTGCCACCTGGGATGGTCAGTTGGGCAAAAAAATCAAGGTATTT
j_call: TRGJ1/TRGJ2; clone_size: few; v_call: TRGV3; cdr3_aa: CATWDRPDLYKKLF; cdr3_nt: TGTGCCACCTGGGACAGGCCGGATCTTTATAAGAAACTCTTT
j_call: TRGJ1/TRGJ2; clone_size: -; v_call: TRGV4; cdr3_aa: CATGREYKKLF; cdr3_nt: TGTGCCACCGGGAGAGAGTATAAGAAACTCTTT
j_call: TRGJ1/TRGJ2; clone_size: few; v_call: TRGV4; cdr3_aa: CATWVPTHYYKKLF; cdr3_nt: TGTGCCACCTGGGTCCCCACCCATTATTATAAGAAACTCTTT
j_call: TRGJ1/TRGJ2; clone_size: few; v_call: TRGV5; cdr3_aa: CATWDSTDYYKKLF; cdr3_nt: TGTGCCACCTGGGACTCGACGGATTATTATAAGAAACTCTTT
j_call: TRGJ1/TRGJ2; clone_size: few; v_call: TRGV9; cdr3_aa: CALWEVRGDKKLF; cdr3_nt: TGTGCCTTGTGGGAGGTGCGGGGAGATAAGAAACTCTTT
j_call: TRGJ1/TRGJ2; clone_size: -; v_call: TRGV3; cdr3_aa: CATWDRLGKLF; cdr3_nt: TGTGCCACCTGGGACAGGCTTGGGAAACTCTTT
j_call: TRGJP2; clone_size: -; v_call: TRGV9; cdr3_aa: CALWFPRGDWIKTF; cdr3_nt: TGTGCCTTGTGGTTCCCGCGGGGTGATTGGATCAAGACGTTT
j_call: TRGJ1/TRGJ2; clone_size: few; v_call: TRGV1; cdr3_aa: CATWDRLGTNKKLF; cdr3_nt: TGTGCCACCTGGGACAGGCTTGGGACAAATAAGAAACTCTTT
j_call: TRGJ1/TRGJ2; clone_size: few; v_call: TRGV9; cdr3_aa: CALWEPRYYKKLF; cdr3_nt: TGTGCCTTGTGGGAGCCCCGATATTATAAGAAACTCTTT
j_call: TRGJ1/TRGJ2; clone_size: -; v_call: TRGV9; cdr3_aa: CALWEVLVKLF; cdr3_nt: TGTGCCTTGTGGGAGGTGCTGGTGAAACTCTTT
j_call: TRGJ1/TRGJ2; clone_size: few; v_call: TRGV9; cdr3_aa: CALWEPYYKKLF; cdr3_nt: TGTGCCTTGTGGGAGCCGTATTATAAGAAACTCTTT
j_call: TRGJ1/TRGJ2; clone_size: -; v_call: TRGV5; cdr3_aa: CATWDRQVGYKKLF; cdr3_nt: TGTGCCACCTGGGACAGGCAGGTAGGGTATAAGAAACTCTTT
j_call: TRGJ1/TRGJ2; clone_size: -; v_call: TRGV4; cdr3_aa: CATCDVPEKLF; cdr3_nt: TGTGCCACCTGTGATGTGCCGGAGAAACTCTTT
j_call: TRGJ1/TRGJ2; clone_size: few; v_call: TRGV3; cdr3_aa: CATWDRHRKLF; cdr3_nt: TGTGCCACCTGGGACAGGCATAGGAAACTCTTT
j_call: TRGJ1/TRGJ2; clone_size: few; v_call: TRGV4; cdr3_aa: CATWRSNYYKKLF; cdr3_nt: TGTGCCACCTGGCGATCCAATTATTATAAGAAACTCTTT
j_call: TRGJ1/TRGJ2; clone_size: -; v_call: TRGV9; cdr3_aa: CALWDHYYKKLF; cdr3_nt: TGTGCCTTGTGGGACCATTATTATAAGAAACTCTTT
j_call: TRGJ1/TRGJ2; clone_size: few; v_call: TRGV9; cdr3_aa: CALWDTLDGYYKKLF; cdr3_nt: TGTGCCTTGTGGGACACCCTTGACGGGTATTATAAGAAACTCTTT
j_call: TRGJ1/TRGJ2; clone_size: -; v_call: TRGV9; cdr3_aa: CALWEVQDYYKKLF; cdr3_nt: TGTGCCTTGTGGGAGGTGCAAGATTATTATAAGAAACTCTTT
j_call: TRGJP1; clone_size: -; v_call: TRGV9; cdr3_aa: CAFPTGWFKIF; cdr3_nt: TGTGCCTTTCCCACTGGTTGGTTCAAGATATTT
j_call: TRGJ1/TRGJ2; clone_size: few; v_call: TRGV3; cdr3_aa: CATWDGPMFVEKLF; cdr3_nt: TGTGCCACCTGGGATGGGCCCATGTTCGTCGAGAAACTCTTT
j_call: TRGJP2; clone_size: few; v_call: TRGV3; cdr3_aa: CATWDSYDWIKTF; cdr3_nt: TGTGCCACCTGGGACAGTTACGATTGGATCAAGACGTTT
j_call: TRGJ1/TRGJ2; clone_size: few; v_call: TRGV4; cdr3_aa: CATWDVKEKLF; cdr3_nt: TGTGCCACCTGGGATGTTAAGGAGAAACTCTTT
j_call: TRGJ1/TRGJ2; clone_size: few; v_call: TRGV3; cdr3_aa: CATWDRPRGSGTEDYYKKLF; cdr3_nt: TGTGCCACCTGGGACAGGCCTCGGGGGTCTGGGACCGAGGATTATTATAAGAAACTCTTT